The rows below give T cell receptor beta chains drawn from one sample of a study of monozygotic twins with inflammatory bowel disease. TCRdb re-called the 5' RACE reads; one entry per CDR3 protein, DNA not given. In all, the sample yields some 99,000 distinct CDR3 sequences. The specimen was blood. Receptors originate from a human donor with ulcerative colitis or Crohn's disease, or a healthy co-twin of an affected twin (not recorded which). CDR3s include the opening cysteine and the closing phenylalanine or tryptophan.

j_call	v_call	cdr3_aa
TRBJ1-2	TRBV12-3/TRBV12-4	CASSYSGQALYGYTF
TRBJ1-5	TRBV12-3/TRBV12-4	CASTADIYYQPQHF
TRBJ1-5	TRBV9	CASSKEDSRNQPQHF
TRBJ1-6	TRBV7-3	CASSLNAGLGSPLHF
TRBJ2-1	TRBV5-1	CASSLMAFGGGNEQFF
TRBJ2-3	TRBV5-1	CASSFDRAPLDTQYF
TRBJ2-5	TRBV5-1	CASSLETGWETQYF
TRBJ1-1	TRBV7-9	CASSLGRGSRANTEAFF
TRBJ2-1	TRBV4-1	CASSQDAGRGFNEQFF
TRBJ1-4	TRBV4-2	CASSQPGQGEEKLFF
TRBJ1-4	TRBV3-1	CARARVARLRGEKLFF
TRBJ1-1	TRBV7-9	CASSMGHKKNTEAFF
TRBJ2-3	TRBV20-1	CSASGSGGRTDTQYF
TRBJ2-7	TRBV5-1	CASSPGQESYEQYF
TRBJ2-2	TRBV5-1	CATHDTGELFF
TRBJ2-1	TRBV12-5	CASGLERQGYNEQFF
TRBJ2-7	TRBV7-2	CASSLGGQPYEQYF
TRBJ2-7	TRBV28	CASSLPASWAEQYF
TRBJ2-1	TRBV27	CASRTSPDSYNEQFF
TRBJ1-4	TRBV5-1	CASSLSAAGGEKLFF
TRBJ1-3	TRBV7-9	CASSLVAPGNTIYF
TRBJ2-5	TRBV3-1	CASSQWQGQETQYF
TRBJ2-7	TRBV20-1	CSVRGPYEQYF
TRBJ2-5	TRBV29-1	CSVEAGGGTETQHF
TRBJ1-1	TRBV20-1	CSARRVSGGTEAFF
TRBJ2-1	TRBV12-3/TRBV12-4	CASSLGTSWNEQFF
TRBJ2-1	TRBV7-2	CASSTGGGGYNEQFF
TRBJ2-1	TRBV18	CASSPANGRAIDEQFF
TRBJ1-5	TRBV28	CASSEPGSYRQPQHF
TRBJ1-1	TRBV28	CASRTGVSTEAFF
TRBJ2-5	TRBV24-1	CATSDASGTRVQETQYF
TRBJ2-7	TRBV20-1	CSARDHRGTLYEQYF
TRBJ2-3	TRBV10-3	CAISVRADSPRRPQYF